The rows below give T cell receptor beta chains drawn from one sample of a study of radiotherapy plus CTLA-4 blockade in lung cancer. The data were produced by immunoSEQ multiplex PCR, yet TCRdb's version contains in-frame clones alone and is incomplete. The repertoire holds more than 30,000 clones, with roughly four fifths as singletons. This specimen was peripheral blood, taken from a patient treated with radiotherapy plus ipilimumab. All receptors come from a human donor with non-small cell lung cancer that progressed on radiotherapy plus ipilimumab. CDR3s include the opening cysteine and the closing phenylalanine or tryptophan. A D gene is named only where the DNA matches it firmly. Where a row states a size, it is once, few, many or the class of an expanded clone; other rows omit it.

size	V	J	D	CDR3	DNA
-	TRBV7-3	TRBJ2-7	-	CASSPIGSSYEQYF	TGTGCCAGCAGCCCAATCGGTAGCAGCTACGAGCAGTACTTC
few	TRBV4-1	TRBJ1-2	TRBD1	CASSQPFDRGMRDTF	TGCGCCAGCAGCCAACCCTTCGACAGGGGTATGAGGGACACCTTC
few	TRBV19	TRBJ2-7	-	CASSDRQAYEQYF	TGTGCCAGTAGCGACCGACAGGCCTACGAGCAGTACTTC
few	TRBV18	TRBJ1-1	-	CASSPPGDTEAFF	TGTGCCAGCTCACCACCCGGGGACACTGAAGCTTTCTTT
-	TRBV27	TRBJ2-7	TRBD1	CASSLKGQGYEQYF	TGTGCCAGCAGTCTAAAGGGACAGGGCTACGAGCAGTACTTC
once	TRBV7-2	TRBJ1-1	TRBD1	CASSLIGTGGTEAFF	TGTGCCAGCAGCTTAATCGGGACAGGGGGTACTGAAGCTTTCTTT
-	TRBV6-1	TRBJ2-7	-	CASSGWDSGLVGEQYF	TGTGCCAGCAGTGGATGGGACTCGGGACTCGTTGGGGAGCAGTACTTC
-	TRBV7-8	TRBJ2-3	TRBD2	CASSLAPRLAGRADTQYF	TGTGCCAGCAGCTTAGCCCCCAGACTAGCGGGGAGGGCAGATACGCAGTATTTT
-	TRBV6-6	TRBJ1-1	-	CASSYQGHLNAEAFF	TGTGCCAGCAGTTACCAAGGACACTTGAACGCTGAAGCTTTCTTT
-	TRBV18	TRBJ2-1	TRBD1	CASYRDRVYNEQFF	TGTGCCAGCTACCGGGACAGAGTGTACAATGAGCAGTTCTTC
once	TRBV10-3	TRBJ2-7	TRBD2	CAISGSSGGIGREQYF	TGTGCCATCAGTGGTTCTAGCGGGGGGATAGGCCGCGAGCAGTACTTC
-	TRBV28	TRBJ2-7	-	CASSLRSYEQYF	TGTGCCAGCAGTTTACGGTCCTACGAGCAGTACTTC
-	TRBV5-6	TRBJ1-1	TRBD1	CASSQQGAPRAFF	TGTGCCAGCAGCCAACAGGGGGCGCCCCGAGCTTTCTTT
-	TRBV18	TRBJ2-2	TRBD2	CASSLRASGTTGELFF	TGTGCCAGCTCCTTAAGGGCTAGCGGGACCACCGGGGAGCTGTTTTTT
-	TRBV9	TRBJ2-2	TRBD2	CASSGLAGGPSGELFF	TGTGCCAGCAGCGGACTAGCGGGGGGGCCCTCCGGGGAGCTGTTTTTT
-	TRBV7-2	TRBJ2-3	TRBD2	CASSPHGTIGNTQYF	TGTGCCAGCAGCCCGCACGGGACTATAGGGAATACGCAGTATTTT
-	TRBV19	TRBJ2-1	-	CASRTQGDNEQFF	TGTGCCAGTAGGACCCAGGGCGACAATGAGCAGTTCTTC
-	TRBV27	TRBJ2-2	-	CASSSDWNTGELFF	TGTGCCAGTTCCTCCGACTGGAACACCGGGGAGCTGTTTTTT
-	TRBV7-2	TRBJ1-1	-	CASSLQGRAFF	TGTGCCAGCAGCTTACAGGGGCGAGCTTTCTTT
-	TRBV29-1	TRBJ1-2	TRBD1	CSVSGDSNSYGYTF	TGCAGCGTGTCGGGGGACAGTAACTCCTATGGCTACACCTTC
-	TRBV28	TRBJ1-2	TRBD1	CASSLFSGGIYGYTF	TGTGCCAGCAGTTTATTTTCAGGGGGGATCTATGGCTACACCTTC
few	TRBV4-3	TRBJ1-1	-	CASSQGRGESEAFF	TGCGCCAGCAGCCAAGGGCGGGGGGAATCTGAAGCTTTCTTT